This is a list of T cell receptor beta chains from one sample in a study of PD-L1 blockade in urothelial cancer. Only in-frame clones appear in the TCRdb table, and some are missing; sequencing was by immunoSEQ multiplex PCR. The table lists around 41,000 clones, roughly four fifths of them singletons. Sequenced material: PBMCs, taken around atezolizumab (anti-PD-L1) treatment. These TCRs come from a man aged 55 to 70 with urothelial cancer. Both conserved end residues are part of each CDR3. D genes are given only for firm matches. Clone size is not always given. Where it is, it says once, few, many or a class for expanded clones.

D,size,J,V,DNA,CDR3
TRBD1,.,TRBJ2-1,TRBV19,TGTGCCAGTAGTTTCCCGCGGGACAGGGCTGAGCAGTTCTTC,CASSFPRDRAEQFF
.,.,TRBJ1-4,TRBV7-8,TGTGCCAGCAGCTTAAACGGACAGTTCGAAAAACTGTTTTTT,CASSLNGQFEKLFF
.,.,TRBJ1-2,TRBV7-2,TGTGCCAGCAGCTTAGACAGAACGGGCTACACCTTC,CASSLDRTGYTF
.,.,TRBJ2-1,TRBV20-1,TGCAGTGCTAGTTTTGGTGAGGAGCAGTTCTTC,CSASFGEEQFF
TRBD1,.,TRBJ2-1,TRBV15,TGTGCCACCAGCAGAGGACAGGGAGACTACAATGAGCAGTTCTTC,CATSRGQGDYNEQFF
.,.,TRBJ1-5,TRBV4-1,TGCGCCAGCAGCCGTAGCGGTAGCAATCAGCCCCAGCATTTT,CASSRSGSNQPQHF
.,.,TRBJ2-3,TRBV19,TGTGCCAGTAGGGGGCGGGACACAGATACGCAGTATTTT,CASRGRDTDTQYF
TRBD1,.,TRBJ1-1,TRBV5-1,TGCGCCAGCAGCCCGTTGACAGGGGGGAACACTGAAGCTTTCTTT,CASSPLTGGNTEAFF
TRBD1,.,TRBJ2-5,TRBV7-8,TGTGCCAGCAGCCCTACGACAGGGCAAGAGACCCAGTACTTC,CASSPTTGQETQYF
TRBD1,few,TRBJ2-2,TRBV28,TGTGCCAGCAGTACGCCGGGACAGGGTTACACCGGGGAGCTGTTTTTT,CASSTPGQGYTGELFF
TRBD1,.,TRBJ1-1,TRBV5-6,TGTGCCAGCAGCAGAGGACAGGGTGGCACTGAAGCTTTCTTT,CASSRGQGGTEAFF
TRBD1,few,TRBJ1-1,TRBV19,TGTGCCAGTAGACAGGGGCTTGAAGCTTTCTTT,CASRQGLEAFF
.,once,TRBJ2-5,TRBV19,TGTGCCAGTAGTATAGATCATGGAGGCGGCGGGGCCCAAGAGACCCAGTACTTC,CASSIDHGGGGAQETQYF
TRBD2,.,TRBJ2-5,TRBV5-4,TGTGCCAGCAGCTTGGCACAGCGGGGGGGTCAAGAGACCCAGTACTTC,CASSLAQRGGQETQYF
.,.,TRBJ2-7,TRBV28,TGTGCCAGCAGCCGTCCCAGCTACGAGCAGTACTTC,CASSRPSYEQYF
TRBD1,.,TRBJ1-1,TRBV27,TGTGCCCTGACAGGGTATGAGGGCACTGAAGCTTTCTTT,CALTGYEGTEAFF
TRBD1,.,TRBJ1-2,TRBV28,TGTGCCAGCAGTTTCTTCGGGACAGAGGACGGCTACACCTTC,CASSFFGTEDGYTF
.,.,TRBJ1-5,TRBV6-6,TGTGCCAGCAGTTTGGACACCTCCAATCAGCCCCAGCATTTT,CASSLDTSNQPQHF
.,.,TRBJ1-1,TRBV18,TGTGCCAGCTCACCTAGGGGACAACCGAACACTGAAGCTTTCTTT,CASSPRGQPNTEAFF
TRBD2,.,TRBJ2-3,TRBV2,TGTGCCAGCAGTGGGGCCCGAATAGCGGGGGTCAAAGATACGCAGTATTTT,CASSGARIAGVKDTQYF
TRBD2,.,TRBJ2-1,TRBV2,TGTGCCAGCAGTGAACGGGGGACTAGCGGGTTTTTTTACTCCTACAATGAGCAGTTCTTC,CASSERGTSGFFYSYNEQFF
.,.,TRBJ2-6,TRBV28,TGTGCCAGCAGTCACCCAAGCAAGCTAAGTCTCTCTGGGGCCAACGTCCTGACTTTC,CASSHPSKLSLSGANVLTF